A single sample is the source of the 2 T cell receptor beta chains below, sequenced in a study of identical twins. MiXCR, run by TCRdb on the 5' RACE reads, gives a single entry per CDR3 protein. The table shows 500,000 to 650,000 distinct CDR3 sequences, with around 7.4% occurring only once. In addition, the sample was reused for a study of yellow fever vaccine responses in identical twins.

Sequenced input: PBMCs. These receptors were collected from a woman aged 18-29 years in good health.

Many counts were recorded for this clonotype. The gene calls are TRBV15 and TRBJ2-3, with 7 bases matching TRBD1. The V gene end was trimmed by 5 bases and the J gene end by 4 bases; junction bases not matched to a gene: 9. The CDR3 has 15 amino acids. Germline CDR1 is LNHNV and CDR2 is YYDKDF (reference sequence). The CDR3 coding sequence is TGTGCCACCAGCCCCCACCGAGACAGGGCAGATACGCAGTATTTT. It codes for CATSPHRDRADTQYF.

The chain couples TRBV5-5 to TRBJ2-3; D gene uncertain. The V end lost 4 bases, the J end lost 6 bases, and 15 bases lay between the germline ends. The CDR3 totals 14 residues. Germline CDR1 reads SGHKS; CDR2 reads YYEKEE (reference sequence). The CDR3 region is CASSPPLQGDTQYF. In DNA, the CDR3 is TGTGCCAGCAGCCCGCCACTTCAAGGGGATACGCAGTATTTT.